This T cell receptor beta chain was captured in a study of blood T cells in healthy people across ages. This clonotype was counted between two and nine times. Then a second PCR, running about 7 to 11 cycles, was carried out with a sample-barcoded 5' primer and a J-beta primer mix. Using its own MiXCR run on the 5' RACE reads, TCRdb lists one record per CDR3 protein. The table lists approximately 760,000 distinct CDR3 sequences, roughly 25% of them singletons, with 9.4% in the top ten. CDR3 length equals 14 residues. Germline lookup yields CDR1 SGHVS and CDR2 FNYEAQ. Trimming removed 5 bases from V and 1 base from J, with 11 bases in between. A further study also used this sample, focusing on T cells of mothers and their children.

The chain recombines TRBV7-6 with TRBJ1-2, with D hard to call. This sequence was found in a boy aged 10-17 years in good health. The specimen sequenced was blood. The CDR3 DNA is TGTGCCAGCAGCCCGGACCGAAATAACTATGGCTACACCTTC. Its translation is CASSPDRNNYGYTF.